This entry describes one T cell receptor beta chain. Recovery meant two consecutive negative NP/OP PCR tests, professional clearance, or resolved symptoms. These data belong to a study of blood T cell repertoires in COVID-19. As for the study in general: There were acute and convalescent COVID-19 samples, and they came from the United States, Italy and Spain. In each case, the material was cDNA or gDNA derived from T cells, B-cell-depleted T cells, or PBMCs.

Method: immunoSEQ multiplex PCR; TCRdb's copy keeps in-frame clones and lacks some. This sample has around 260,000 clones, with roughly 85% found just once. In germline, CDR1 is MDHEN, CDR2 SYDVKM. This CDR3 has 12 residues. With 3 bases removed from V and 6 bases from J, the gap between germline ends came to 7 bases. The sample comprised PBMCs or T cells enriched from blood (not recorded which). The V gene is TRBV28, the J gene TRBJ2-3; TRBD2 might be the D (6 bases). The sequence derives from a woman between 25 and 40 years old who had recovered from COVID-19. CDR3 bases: TGTGCCAGCAGTTTCCTAGCGGATACGCAGTATTTT. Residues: CASSFLADTQYF.